A selection of T cell receptor beta chains follows, all from one sample in a study of OX40 agonist ivuxolimab in advanced cancers. Repertoires were generated with immunoSEQ multiplex PCR, while TCRdb's copy carries only in-frame clones and drops some. The sample yields approximately 23,000 clones, approximately 86% seen once. The specimen was CD4+ or CD8+ T cells sorted from blood, collected in a trial of the OX40 agonist ivuxolimab. These receptor sequences come from an adult with an advanced solid tumor such as melanoma, head and neck, liver or kidney cancer. Both conserved end residues are part of each CDR3. A D gene is named only where the DNA matches it firmly. Expanded clones are given a class, and other clones once, few, many or no size at all.

J gene: TRBJ2-3; V gene: TRBV6-1; D gene: TRBD1; clone size: -; CDR3 DNA: TGTGCCAGCAGTGAGGACAGGGGCACAGATACGCAGTATTTT; CDR3 protein: CASSEDRGTDTQYF
J gene: TRBJ2-7; V gene: TRBV29-1; D gene: -; clone size: -; CDR3 DNA: TGCAGCGTTGAAGGAAAGCAGGGACCAGCGAGGGAGACCTACGAGCAGTACTTC; CDR3 protein: CSVEGKQGPARETYEQYF
J gene: TRBJ2-3; V gene: TRBV29-1; D gene: -; clone size: -; CDR3 DNA: TGCAGCGCAGAGACAAGAACAGATACGCAGTATTTT; CDR3 protein: CSAETRTDTQYF
J gene: TRBJ2-5; V gene: TRBV7-8; D gene: TRBD1; clone size: -; CDR3 DNA: TGTGCCAGCAGCTCTTCCGGGACAGGACCCCTCCAAGAGACCCAGTACTTC; CDR3 protein: CASSSSGTGPLQETQYF
J gene: TRBJ1-5; V gene: TRBV30; D gene: TRBD1; clone size: -; CDR3 DNA: TGTGCCTGGAGTGCAGGGACAGCTAGCAATCAGCCCCAGCATTTT; CDR3 protein: CAWSAGTASNQPQHF
J gene: TRBJ1-5; V gene: TRBV6-1; D gene: -; clone size: -; CDR3 DNA: TGTGCCAGCAGTGAAGTGCCAGGGAATCAGCCCCAGCATTTT; CDR3 protein: CASSEVPGNQPQHF
J gene: TRBJ2-7; V gene: TRBV4-3; D gene: TRBD1; clone size: -; CDR3 DNA: TGCGCCAGCAGCCAAGTCAGGGGGCCTTACGAGCAGTACTTC; CDR3 protein: CASSQVRGPYEQYF
J gene: TRBJ2-1; V gene: TRBV9; D gene: -; clone size: -; CDR3 DNA: TGTGCCAGCAGCGTAGAGGTAGCGGCCTACAATGAGCAGTTCTTC; CDR3 protein: CASSVEVAAYNEQFF
J gene: TRBJ1-5; V gene: TRBV7-2; D gene: -; clone size: -; CDR3 DNA: TGTGCCAGCAGCTTATTGGGAGGCAATCAGCCCCAGCATTTT; CDR3 protein: CASSLLGGNQPQHF
J gene: TRBJ2-1; V gene: TRBV5-5; D gene: TRBD1; clone size: -; CDR3 DNA: TGTGCCAGCAGCCCCGGGACAGGGTATCACAATGAGCAGTTCTTC; CDR3 protein: CASSPGTGYHNEQFF
J gene: TRBJ2-2; V gene: TRBV7-8; D gene: TRBD2; clone size: -; CDR3 DNA: TGTGCCAGCAGCTTAGCACTAGCGGGAGGGCCCTCCGGGGAGCTGTTTTTT; CDR3 protein: CASSLALAGGPSGELFF
J gene: TRBJ1-4; V gene: TRBV28; D gene: -; clone size: -; CDR3 DNA: TGTGCCAGCAGCCGGCTCGGCGGCGTTAATGAAAAACTGTTTTTT; CDR3 protein: CASSRLGGVNEKLFF
J gene: TRBJ1-1; V gene: TRBV30; D gene: -; clone size: -; CDR3 DNA: TGTGCCTGGAGTGCAGGGGATGCCACTGAAGCTTTCTTT; CDR3 protein: CAWSAGDATEAFF
J gene: TRBJ2-7; V gene: TRBV5-4; D gene: -; clone size: -; CDR3 DNA: TGTGCCAGCAGCTTGGTTTACGGCCCAGACTACGAGCAGTACTTC; CDR3 protein: CASSLVYGPDYEQYF
J gene: TRBJ2-3; V gene: TRBV7-9; D gene: -; clone size: -; CDR3 DNA: TGTGCCAGCAGCCACAGAAGCGATCCAGATACGCAGTATTTT; CDR3 protein: CASSHRSDPDTQYF
J gene: TRBJ1-6; V gene: TRBV27; D gene: -; clone size: -; CDR3 DNA: TGTGCCAGCAGTTTAACCAGGGGAAGTAATTCACCCCTCCACTTT; CDR3 protein: CASSLTRGSNSPLHF
J gene: TRBJ1-2; V gene: TRBV5-1; D gene: -; clone size: few; CDR3 DNA: TGCGCCAGCAGCTCAGACCGGGGTGGCTACACCTTC; CDR3 protein: CASSSDRGGYTF
J gene: TRBJ2-1; V gene: TRBV5-6; D gene: -; clone size: once; CDR3 DNA: TGTGCCAGCAGCTTGAGGGGTGCTTACAATGAGCAGTTCTTC; CDR3 protein: CASSLRGAYNEQFF
J gene: TRBJ2-1; V gene: TRBV11-2; D gene: TRBD1; clone size: -; CDR3 DNA: TGTGCCAGCAGCTCCAGGGACAGGGAATCCAATGAGCAGTTCTTC; CDR3 protein: CASSSRDRESNEQFF
J gene: TRBJ2-3; V gene: TRBV6-5; D gene: TRBD1; clone size: -; CDR3 DNA: TGTGCCAGCAGATACTCATCGGACAGGGCGGATACGCAGTATTTT; CDR3 protein: CASRYSSDRADTQYF
J gene: TRBJ2-7; V gene: TRBV30; D gene: -; clone size: -; CDR3 DNA: TGTGCCTGGTGCCCCCCGGGACCCAAGACCCCCTCCTACGAGCAGTACTTC; CDR3 protein: CAWCPPGPKTPSYEQYF
J gene: TRBJ2-1; V gene: TRBV27; D gene: -; clone size: -; CDR3 DNA: TGTGCCGCATCCAGTACCCCCTACAATGAGCAGTTCTTC; CDR3 protein: CAASSTPYNEQFF
J gene: TRBJ1-1; V gene: TRBV19; D gene: -; clone size: -; CDR3 DNA: TGTGCCAGTAGTATTGCCGAGGAGGTGACTGAAGCTTTCTTT; CDR3 protein: CASSIAEEVTEAFF
J gene: TRBJ2-7; V gene: TRBV19; D gene: TRBD2; clone size: few; CDR3 DNA: TGTGCCAGTAGCTGGGGACTAGCGGACTCCTACGAGCAGTACTTC; CDR3 protein: CASSWGLADSYEQYF
J gene: TRBJ2-4; V gene: TRBV18; D gene: TRBD2; clone size: once; CDR3 DNA: TGTGCCAGCTCACTAGCGGGAGAATTTAATACAGCCAAAAACATTCAGTACTTC; CDR3 protein: CASSLAGEFNTAKNIQYF
J gene: TRBJ2-7; V gene: TRBV4-3; D gene: TRBD1; clone size: -; CDR3 DNA: TGCGCCAGCAGCCAAGATCCCGACAGGGGCTACGAGCAGTACTTC; CDR3 protein: CASSQDPDRGYEQYF
J gene: TRBJ2-5; V gene: TRBV27; D gene: TRBD2; clone size: -; CDR3 DNA: TGTGCCAGCAGGGTGGGACTAGCGGATGACTGGTACTTC; CDR3 protein: CASRVGLADDWYF
J gene: TRBJ2-7; V gene: TRBV6-5; D gene: -; clone size: -; CDR3 DNA: TGTGCCAGCAGTTACAGCGGGCAGCAGTACTTC; CDR3 protein: CASSYSGQQYF
J gene: TRBJ2-2; V gene: TRBV19; D gene: -; clone size: -; CDR3 DNA: TGTGCCAGTAGTATAGCCCTAATCACAGACACCGGGGAGCTGTTTTTT; CDR3 protein: CASSIALITDTGELFF
J gene: TRBJ2-3; V gene: TRBV6-5; D gene: -; clone size: -; CDR3 DNA: TGTGCCAGCGGCGTGACAGATACGCAGTATTTT; CDR3 protein: CASGVTDTQYF
J gene: TRBJ1-1; V gene: TRBV27; D gene: -; clone size: once; CDR3 DNA: TGTGCCAGCAGGACGGGAACTTCGGTGCCTGAAGCTTTCTTT; CDR3 protein: CASRTGTSVPEAFF
J gene: TRBJ1-1; V gene: TRBV10-3; D gene: TRBD1; clone size: few; CDR3 DNA: TGTGCCATCAGTACAGCCGGGGACAGGGGAGGCACTGAAGCTTTCTTT; CDR3 protein: CAISTAGDRGGTEAFF
J gene: TRBJ1-5; V gene: TRBV4-1; D gene: TRBD1; clone size: -; CDR3 DNA: TGCGCCAGCAGTGCAGGGGGGAACAATCAGCCCCAGCATTTT; CDR3 protein: CASSAGGNNQPQHF
J gene: TRBJ1-1; V gene: TRBV10-3; D gene: -; clone size: -; CDR3 DNA: TGTGCCATCAGTGAGGGCGGGGCGGGGCTAGCCACTGAAGCTTTCTTT; CDR3 protein: CAISEGGAGLATEAFF
J gene: TRBJ2-3; V gene: TRBV19; D gene: -; clone size: -; CDR3 DNA: TGTGCCAGTACCACAGGAGACACAGATACGCAGTATTTT; CDR3 protein: CASTTGDTDTQYF
J gene: TRBJ2-1; V gene: TRBV7-9; D gene: -; clone size: -; CDR3 DNA: TGTGCCAGCAGCTCCCCATGGAATGAGCAGTTCTTC; CDR3 protein: CASSSPWNEQFF
J gene: TRBJ1-5; V gene: TRBV19; D gene: -; clone size: once; CDR3 DNA: TGTGCCAGTAGTATCTTGCAAGGAGGTCAGCCCCAGCATTTT; CDR3 protein: CASSILQGGQPQHF
J gene: TRBJ2-7; V gene: TRBV27; D gene: -; clone size: once; CDR3 DNA: TGTGCCAGCAGCCAATCAATACAGGGAGGTAAAGACGAGCAGTACTTC; CDR3 protein: CASSQSIQGGKDEQYF
J gene: TRBJ2-1; V gene: TRBV14; D gene: TRBD2; clone size: -; CDR3 DNA: TGTGCCAGCAGCGGCAGGGGGTTGCTAGCGGGAGGGTCCTCCTACAATGAGCAGTTCTTC; CDR3 protein: CASSGRGLLAGGSSYNEQFF
J gene: TRBJ1-2; V gene: TRBV27; D gene: -; clone size: -; CDR3 DNA: TGTGCCAGCAGTTTATCCGAGGATTACTATGGCTACACCTTC; CDR3 protein: CASSLSEDYYGYTF
J gene: TRBJ2-1; V gene: TRBV29-1; D gene: TRBD2; clone size: -; CDR3 DNA: TGCAGCGGACGGGGACTAGCGGGAGGGAGGCGCTCCTACAATGAGCAGTTCTTC; CDR3 protein: CSGRGLAGGRRSYNEQFF
J gene: TRBJ1-4; V gene: TRBV9; D gene: -; clone size: -; CDR3 DNA: TGTGCCAGCAGCTTCCGGGACCAAGGGGAGGCGGAAAAACTGTTTTTT; CDR3 protein: CASSFRDQGEAEKLFF
J gene: TRBJ2-3; V gene: TRBV7-9; D gene: TRBD2; clone size: -; CDR3 DNA: TGTGCCAGCAGCTTAGCAAGACTAGCGGGGAGCACAGATACGCAGTATTTT; CDR3 protein: CASSLARLAGSTDTQYF
J gene: TRBJ2-3; V gene: TRBV9; D gene: -; clone size: medium-sized; CDR3 DNA: TGTGCCAGCAGCGTAGACGGCAGGGCCACAGATACGCAGTATTTT; CDR3 protein: CASSVDGRATDTQYF
J gene: TRBJ2-1; V gene: TRBV19; D gene: TRBD1; clone size: -; CDR3 DNA: TGTGCCAGTTCCCTGACAGGGGGCCCCTACAATGAGCAGTTCTTC; CDR3 protein: CASSLTGGPYNEQFF
J gene: TRBJ1-2; V gene: TRBV19; D gene: TRBD1; clone size: -; CDR3 DNA: TGTGCCAGTAGTCCCTCCCGGGACAGCGGAAACTATGGCTACACCTTC; CDR3 protein: CASSPSRDSGNYGYTF
J gene: TRBJ2-7; V gene: TRBV29-1; D gene: -; clone size: few; CDR3 DNA: TGCAGCGTTGATATGAACAACGGCTACGAGCAGTACTTC; CDR3 protein: CSVDMNNGYEQYF
J gene: TRBJ1-3; V gene: TRBV28; D gene: -; clone size: -; CDR3 DNA: TGTGCCAGCAGTTTATATGTCGGGGAAGGGTCTGGAAACACCATATATTTT; CDR3 protein: CASSLYVGEGSGNTIYF
J gene: TRBJ2-4; V gene: TRBV9; D gene: TRBD1; clone size: -; CDR3 DNA: TGTGCCAGCAGCGATCACGACAGGGCAGAGTTGGACATTCAGTACTTC; CDR3 protein: CASSDHDRAELDIQYF
J gene: TRBJ2-7; V gene: TRBV19; D gene: -; clone size: -; CDR3 DNA: TGTGCCAGTACCCCAGGGGCAGCAGGAGGGGAGCAGTACTTC; CDR3 protein: CASTPGAAGGEQYF
J gene: TRBJ2-2; V gene: TRBV9; D gene: -; clone size: -; CDR3 DNA: TGTGCCAGCAGCGTAGGTTCACAGAACACCGGGGAGCTGTTTTTT; CDR3 protein: CASSVGSQNTGELFF
J gene: TRBJ1-6; V gene: TRBV27; D gene: -; clone size: -; CDR3 DNA: TGTGCCAGCAGCTACGGGGTCTATAATTCACCCCTCCACTTT; CDR3 protein: CASSYGVYNSPLHF
J gene: TRBJ1-1; V gene: TRBV28; D gene: -; clone size: -; CDR3 DNA: TGTGCCAGCAGTTGGAAAGGGGGGTACACTGAAGCTTTCTTT; CDR3 protein: CASSWKGGYTEAFF
J gene: TRBJ2-5; V gene: TRBV25-1; D gene: -; clone size: -; CDR3 DNA: TGTGCCAGCAGTGAAAGGGGCGGGTGGGAGACCCAGTACTTC; CDR3 protein: CASSERGGWETQYF